The 5 T cell receptor beta chains below come from one sample, sequenced in a study of blood T cell repertoires in COVID-19. Profiled with immunoSEQ multiplex PCR; TCRdb holds only in-frame clones, not every one. The data show approximately 74,000 clones, with 86% seen just once and roughly 1.9% held by the top ten. Material: peripheral blood. These receptors were taken from an older woman with acute or convalescent COVID-19.

V and J are TRBV5-4 and TRBJ2-5; a possible D gene is TRBD2 (7 bases). Germline CDR1 reads SGHNT; CDR2 reads YYREEE (reference sequence). Trimming removed 3 bases at V and 1 base at J, with 16 bases between. The CDR3 covers 16 residues. CDR3: CASSSGRGRIQETQYF. In DNA form, the CDR3 reads TGTGCCAGCAGCTCCGGGCGGGGGCGGATCCAAGAGACCCAGTACTTC. Full variable domain (rest looked up from reference TRBV5-4 and TRBJ2-5): ETGVTQSPTHLIKTRGQQVTLRCSSQSGHNTVSWYQQALGQGPQFIFQYYREEENGRGNFPPRFSGLQFPNYSSELNVNALELDDSALYLCASSSGRGRIQETQYFGPGTRLLVL.

The chain links TRBV11-2 to TRBJ2-7; D ambiguous. Germline CDR1 reads SGHAT; CDR2 reads FQNNGV. This CDR3 has 14 amino acids. V was shortened by 7 bases and J by 6 bases, with 19 bases between the two germline ends. CDR3: CASTTYTLRGEQYF. DNA for the CDR3: TGTGCCAGCACCACATACACTTTAAGAGGCGAGCAGTACTTC.

The chain has TRBV7-9 and TRBJ2-1; perhaps TRBD1 as D (6 bases). Per the germline V gene, CDR1 is SEHNR and CDR2 is FQNEAQ (reference sequence). V lost 5 bases and J 5 bases, leaving 22 bases between the germline ends. The CDR3 is 17 amino acids. The CDR3 region has the DNA TGTGCCAGCAGCCACCCCCACCGGGACACCCAAAACAATGAGCAGTTCTTC. This codes for CASSHPHRDTQNNEQFF.

The chain recombines TRBV6-1 with TRBJ2-3, with 14 nucleotides matching TRBD2. Germline V gives CDR1 MNHNS, CDR2 SASEGT. The CDR3 is made up of 14 amino acids. V gave up 1 base and J gave up 10 bases; unmatched junction bases: 1. In DNA, the CDR3 is TGTGCCAGCAGTGAAGGACTAGCGGGAGGGTCGCAGTATTTT. It translates to CASSEGLAGGSQYF.

The chain joins TRBV6-5 to TRBJ1-1; TRBD1 agrees at 7 bases. V was pared by 6 bases and J by 10 bases, with 14 bases of the junction left unmatched. Germline-derived CDR1 and CDR2 are MNHEY and SVGAGI. The CDR3 spans 14 residues. This CDR3 is CASSPVVRDRGAFF. The CDR3 region has the DNA TGTGCCAGCAGCCCGGTCGTTCGGGACAGAGGAGCTTTCTTT.